The entry below describes one T cell receptor beta chain. Antigen specificity is unknown. This specimen belongs to a study of response to subunit inactivated influenza vaccine. The CDR3 runs 16 residues. In germline, CDR1 is SNHLY, CDR2 FYNNEI. The V and J ends lost 6 bases and 1 base, in that order; junction bases with no gene match: 9. Findings and limits, study-wide: The authors suggested that every seasonal influenza vaccination recruits few new T cells.

MiXCR, applied by TCRdb to the RT-PCR reads, yields one record per CDR3 protein. In the table there are hundreds of thousands of distinct CDR3 sequences, roughly 23% of which are singletons. V and J are TRBV2 and TRBJ2-7, with 10 bases lining up with TRBD2. The input for sequencing was CD4+ T cells sorted from PBMCs, taken 5 days after vaccination. The receptor was isolated from a man aged 50-60 years who received an inactivated influenza vaccine. The CDR3 region has the DNA TGTGCCAGCAGAGTTAGCGGGAGGACGCTATCCTACGAGCAGTACTTC. Its translation is CASRVSGRTLSYEQYF.